Reported below is one T cell receptor (beta chain). This clone was seen more than once but under ten times. No antigen is known for it. Per-base qualities were not stored, and no clone one base away is much larger. This entry belongs to a study of beta chain features in type 1 diabetes (dated by TCRdb to the late 2010s). About the full investigation: No differences in mean age, gender distribution, total cell number or subset yield were found between patients and healthy donors. A total of 90 million to 120 million sorted cells were examined across all samples, and a strong correlation was observed between cell number per subset and RNA yield. The study compared TCRB repertoires of sorted circulating CD4+ T cell subsets between recently diagnosed type 1 diabetes patients and matched healthy donors. Whereas all 30 or so donors provided naive and central memory subsets, regulatory and stem cell-like memory subsets were isolated from just 8 patients and about eight healthy donors. Study-wide conclusions, independent of this receptor: Because cDNA was sequenced instead of genomic DNA, highly expressing activated cells could be over-represented, though the groups showed no difference in activation or CD3 levels. Shorter templates might be favored by PCR, yet because patient and control samples were amplified and corrected together, any such skew would affect both groups equally. Because small numbers of individuals were included in the HLA sub-analyses, any influence of HLA type on TCRB rearrangement was left unresolved. Naive, central memory and regulatory TCRB repertoires appeared more similar among patients than among healthy donors. Type 1 diabetes patients showed a moderate but significant shortening of TCRB CDR3 length in all four CD4+ subsets. Patients with type 1 diabetes made fewer insertions and deleted more nucleotides at VDJ recombination sites, implying thymic rearrangement abnormalities.

Each donor gave one peripheral blood draw, averaging approximately 0.12 L, which was collected into heparinised tubes. A BD FACSAria II and a panel including CD45RO, CCR7, CD25, CD127, CD95 and CD27 were used to sort naive, central memory, regulatory and stem cell-like memory CD4+ T cells. Every sorted population had a purity above 95%. PBMCs were isolated immediately by Lymphoprep density gradient centrifugation and stained directly without culture. So that batch effects would be minimized, each experiment stained and sorted samples in pairs, pairing one healthy donor with one patient. Counted from cysteine to phenylalanine, this CDR3 has 16 amino acids. CDR3 DNA is the only sequence kept; it has 48 bases, read in frame from the first base. V loses 0 bases of germline sequence and J loses 9 bases, and the interval between the two ends is 19 bases. CDR1 and CDR2 are read off the germline V gene as SGDLS and YYNGEE.

The High Capacity cDNA Reverse Transcription Kit was used to reverse transcribe all of the isolated RNA, meaning that expressed TCRB transcripts were what got sequenced. Deep immunoSEQ sequencing was applied to naive, central memory and regulatory T cell samples, giving an average of roughly 3.6 million total reads per sample. After sorted cells were lysed in RLT buffer, RNA was extracted with DNase-treated RNeasy Micro or Mini kits, with the choice depending on cell number. Each cell subset was processed on its own to prevent cross-contamination, while patient and healthy donor samples were processed together. Using the immunoSEQ multiplex PCR, TCRB sequences were amplified from cDNA into 87-bp fragments spanning the CDR3 region. Amplicons were sequenced on the Illumina HiSeq platform. In the authors' own workflow: PCR bias was corrected computationally using synthetic template baselines, and reads within Hamming distance 2 were collapsed, with unmergeable singletons discarded. Reads were aligned against IMGT to assign V, D and J genes, CDR3 length and insertions or deletions at six rearrangement sites. Clonotype counts were normalized to sorted cell number within each subset before computing true diversity and Gini coefficients with the tcR R package. The overlap coefficient, calculated on TCRB nucleotide sequences, was used to quantify repertoire sharing. Out-of-frame TCRB sequences from naive cells were analyzed to stand in for the pre-selection repertoire. Sourced from immuneACCESS, this table was stored by TCRdb with only in-frame sequences that have V and J called. A share of the clones is absent; for the studies checked, an unresolved V gene accounts for under half, and the remainder has no known explanation. That table supplies the V and J calls and clone size; D and trimming were determined from the DNA. This sample gives a few hundred thousand clones in total; 10% to 15% of them show up just once. Approximately 0.01% of the sample lies in the top ten.

The chain joins TRBV9 to TRBJ2-1, with a weak D call of TRBD2 (5 bases match). The material sequenced was naive CD4+ T cells from blood. What the cell subset or site label conveys for this sample: true naive CD4+ T cells. This TCR was sampled from a woman aged 18 to 35 with type 1 diabetes. CDR3 loop: CASSVGLASLFSEQFF. The nucleotides read TGTGCCAGCAGCGTAGGTCTAGCAAGTTTGTTCAGTGAGCAGTTCTTC.